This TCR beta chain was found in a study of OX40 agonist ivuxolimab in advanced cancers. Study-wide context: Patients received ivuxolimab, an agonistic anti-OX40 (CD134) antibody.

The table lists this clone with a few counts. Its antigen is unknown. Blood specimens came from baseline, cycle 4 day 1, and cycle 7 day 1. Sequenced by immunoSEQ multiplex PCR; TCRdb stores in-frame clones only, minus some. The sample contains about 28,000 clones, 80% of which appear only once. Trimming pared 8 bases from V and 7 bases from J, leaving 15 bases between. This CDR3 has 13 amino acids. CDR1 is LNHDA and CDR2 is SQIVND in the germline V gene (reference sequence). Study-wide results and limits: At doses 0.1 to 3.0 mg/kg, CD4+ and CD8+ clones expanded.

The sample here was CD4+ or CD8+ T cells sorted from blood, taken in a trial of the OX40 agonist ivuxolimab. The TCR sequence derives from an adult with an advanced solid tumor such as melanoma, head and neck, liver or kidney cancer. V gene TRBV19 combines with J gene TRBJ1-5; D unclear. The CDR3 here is CASGRAGLQPQHF. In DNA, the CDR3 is TGTGCCAGTGGGCGGGCAGGTTTACAGCCCCAGCATTTT.